This T cell receptor beta chain was captured in a study of post-analysis software for immune sequencing data (dated by TCRdb to about 2015). Looking at the study overall: Disease courses on record covered relapsing-remitting, secondary progressive and progressive-relapsing multiple sclerosis, though some patients had no subtype annotation. The multiple sclerosis patient repertoires were compared with approximately 11 previously published healthy control repertoires from donors aged about 6 to 26 years. A subset of samples was prepared in parallel using single-end sample barcoding, then pooled and co-amplified after Illumina adapter ligation.

To prepare the library, PCR was applied. Sequencer: Illumina HiSeq 2500. To reduce PCR and sequencing biases, unique molecular identifiers were built into the TCR beta cDNA libraries. Roughly 0.5 million cDNA molecules were obtained per 1 to 10 million input T cells, so each molecule approximated one T cell. Patient libraries were prepared and sequenced with the same protocol used for the earlier healthy control dataset. Samples belonging to the same batch were prepared together, multiplexed and sequenced on a shared HiSeq lane. On the authors' methods: Raw barcoded reads were processed with MIGEC, and single-read molecular identifier groups were discarded before consensus assembly and CDR3 extraction. Clonotype tables were post-analysed with VDJtools, and diversity was normalized by down-sampling all datasets to the smallest sample size. In repertoire overlap clustering, CDR3 amino acid sequences, but not nucleotide sequences, were matched to correct batch-related cross-sample contamination. TCRdb ran its own pipeline on the public reads, namely fastp trimming at Q25 and MiXCR clone calling, and kept in-frame beta chains. Entries that share a CDR3 protein sequence are merged under the most common genes and DNA. It is TCRdb's table, rather than the study itself, that gives the V and J calls and clone size. This sample has around 710,000 distinct CDR3 sequences in its table, and approximately 44% of those were observed once. Of the sample, roughly 4.4% is held by the ten largest clones.

To note about this clonotype: What this receptor recognizes is not known. Base qualities were left out, and no much larger clone turns up one base away.

Taken from the germline V gene, the CDR1 and CDR2 loops are SGDLS and YYNGEE. Ends trimmed: V by 0 bases, J by 5 bases; bases unmatched to a gene: 9. Including cysteine and phenylalanine, the CDR3 has 16 amino acids. Only the CDR3 region is kept as DNA, spanning 48 bases read in frame from base 1. To demonstrate the VDJtools post-analysis software, the study profiled TCR beta repertoires from the peripheral blood of about 13 young patients with multiple sclerosis. The multiple sclerosis patients were children and adolescents between roughly 6 and 16 years of age. Points the paper makes about the study in general: The control group was slightly older than the multiple sclerosis patient group. Significantly lower normalized Chao1 diversity was found in multiple sclerosis patients than in controls, suggesting substantial peripheral T-cell clonal expansion. Direct clustering with F measure revealed strong co-clustering of samples prepared in the same batch, which led to a batch-effect correction. Patients showed significantly higher frequencies than controls for several TRBV segments, among them TRBV5-6, TRBV5-1 and TRBV20-1.

The receptor chain draws on TRBV9 and TRBJ2-7, and 9 bases in between align with TRBD2. The source of this sequence is a girl aged 5 to 17 with multiple sclerosis. What was sequenced was blood. Read as DNA, the sequence is TGTGCCAGCAGCGTAGAAGGGCTAGCGGGATCCCACGAGCAGTACTTC. It encodes CASSVEGLAGSHEQYF.